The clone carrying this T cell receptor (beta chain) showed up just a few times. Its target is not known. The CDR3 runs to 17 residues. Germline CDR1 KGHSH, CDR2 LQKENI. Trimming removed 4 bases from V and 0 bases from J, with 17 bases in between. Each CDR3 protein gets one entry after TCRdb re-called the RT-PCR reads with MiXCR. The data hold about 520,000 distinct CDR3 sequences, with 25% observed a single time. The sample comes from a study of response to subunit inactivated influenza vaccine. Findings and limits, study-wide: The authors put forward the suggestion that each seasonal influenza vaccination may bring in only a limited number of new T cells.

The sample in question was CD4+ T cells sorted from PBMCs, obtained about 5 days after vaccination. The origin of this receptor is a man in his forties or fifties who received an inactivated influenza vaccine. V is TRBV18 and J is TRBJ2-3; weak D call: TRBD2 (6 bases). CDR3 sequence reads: CASSLIGGPRSTDTQYF. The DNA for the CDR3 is TGTGCCAGCTCACTAATAGGAGGGCCCCGAAGCACAGATACGCAGTATTTT.